These 24 T cell receptor beta chains came from one sample sequenced in a study of Graves' ophthalmopathy and Graves' hyperthyroidism. The study amplified TCR beta CDR3 regions using RNA transcripts. First-round RT-PCR employed HTBI primers, with a second-round multiplex PCR after it. TCRdb recomputed calls from the multiplex PCR reads with MiXCR, one row per CDR3 protein. The table records some 750,000 distinct CDR3 sequences, 35% to 50% of them present only once. The sequencing sample was made of peripheral blood. These receptors came from an adult man with Graves' ophthalmopathy.

This clonotype has a count of ten or more. The chain links TRBV7-2 to TRBJ1-2, with D perhaps TRBD1 (5 bases). Trimming took off 1 base at V and 6 bases at J, with 18 bases between the two ends. The V gene's germline CDR1 is SGHTA and CDR2 FQGNSA. The CDR3 runs 16 residues. The CDR3 DNA reads TGTGCCAGCAGCTTAGATCCTGACGCCATGGGGGATGGCTACACCTTC. Its translation is CASSLDPDAMGDGYTF. Looking up the rest from reference TRBV7-2 and TRBJ1-2 gives the full variable domain: GAGVSQSPSNKVTEKGKDVELRCDPISGHTALYWYRQSLGQGLEFLIYFQGNSAPDKSGLPSDRFSAERTGGSVSTLTIQRTQQEDSAVYLCASSLDPDAMGDGYTFGSGTRLTVV.

This clonotype occurred many times. V and J are TRBV29-1 and TRBJ1-2, with 8 bases identical to TRBD1. Germline values: CDR1 SQVTM, CDR2 ANQGSEA. Losses at the gene ends were 3 bases for V and 5 bases for J; bases not matched to a gene: 5. There are 13 residues in the CDR3. As DNA, the CDR3 is TGCAGCGTTGACGACAGGGGAGATTATGGCTACACCTTC. It translates to CSVDDRGDYGYTF.

Only a few counts were recorded for this clonotype. This chain uses TRBV20-1 with TRBJ2-7, with 8 bases aligning to TRBD1. The CDR3 sequence is 14 residues long. Trimming took 1 base from V and 5 from J; bases not matched to a gene: 7. The germline CDR1 and CDR2 sequences are DFQATT and SNEGSKA (reference sequence). The CDR3 nucleotides read TGCAGTGCTAGAGTACGGACAGGGATAGACGAGCAGTACTTC. Translated, it gives CSARVRTGIDEQYF.

The rearrangement links TRBV7-9 to TRBJ1-1; the D is unclear. V gave up 7 bases and J gave up 4 bases, with 13 bases separating them. CDR3 length: 13 residues. The germline V gene encodes CDR1 SEHNR and CDR2 FQNEAQ (reference sequence). The CDR3, as DNA: TGTGCCAGCAACCAGGAGACTTCCACTGAAGCTTTCTTT. This codes for CASNQETSTEAFF.

In regard to this clonotype: Because it lacks the conserved phenylalanine or tryptophan at the end, this CDR3 is likely a read error. This chain connects TRBV10-3 to TRBJ1-1; D is possibly TRBD1 (6 bases). Looked up from germline, CDR1 is ENHRY and CDR2 is SYGVKD. This CDR3 comprises 14 residues. The CDR3 here is CASSEGGLGTEAFS. In DNA, the CDR3 is TGTGCCAGCAGTGAAGGGGGGCTGGGCACTGAAGCTTTCTCT.

The chain uses TRBV20-1 and TRBJ2-5, with D perhaps TRBD2 (6 bases). CDR1 and CDR2 from the germline V gene are DFQATT and SNEGSKA (reference sequence). The CDR3 covers 16 residues. Trimming stripped 3 bases from V and 9 bases from J, with 26 bases between. The CDR3 sequence is CSARYGTGPRGFAQYF. The CDR3 nucleotides are TGCAGTGCTAGGTATGGGACCGGGCCGCGGGGATTTGCCCAGTACTTC.

This clonotype was seen many times. The genes are TRBV12-3 or TRBV12-4 and TRBJ2-6; unclear D gene. The ends were cut back, 8 bases at V and 0 bases at J, with 5 bases in the middle. The CDR3 consists of 13 residues. The CDR3 spells CASRFSGANVLTF. CDR3 nucleotide sequence: TGTGCCAGCCGGTTCTCTGGGGCCAACGTCCTGACTTTC.

Details on this clonotype: Possible read error: a much larger clone is one base away. The CDR3 carries no conserved terminal phenylalanine or tryptophan, so it likely arises from a read error. This chain links TRBV14 with TRBJ1-1; 7 positions match TRBD1. The germline V gene encodes CDR1 SGHDN and CDR2 FVKESK. The CDR3 runs 14 residues. Trimming took 1 base from V and 4 from J; bases not matched to a gene: 3. The CDR3 DNA sequence: TGTGCCAGCAGCCAAGTCAGGGGGGGCACTGAAGCTTTCCTT. As protein: CASSQVRGGTEAFL.

This clonotype was observed a few times. The CDR3 DNA sequence: TGTGCCAGTAGAGCGGGGGGGTATCGGAGAGAGACCCAGTACTTC. This gives the protein CASRAGGYRRETQYF. The chain recombines TRBV19 with TRBJ2-5, with 10 bases that match TRBD2. The V gene's germline CDR1 is LNHDA and CDR2 SQIVND (reference sequence). The CDR3 loop spans 15 amino acids. J was trimmed by 4 bases and V by 6 bases; bases with no gene match: 8.

The chain employs TRBV2 and TRBJ2-7; D could derive from TRBD1 or TRBD2 (5 bases each). V was cut by 8 bases and J by 2 bases, with 13 bases left in between. The germline CDR1 and CDR2 sequences are SNHLY and FYNNEI. The length of the CDR3 is 13 residues. The CDR3 region has the DNA TGTGCCAGCGTCTCTGAGGGGACCTACGAGCAGTACTTC. It is translated as CASVSEGTYEQYF.

V is TRBV7-9 and J is TRBJ2-3; either TRBD1 or TRBD2 may fit D (5 bases each). The length of the CDR3 is 15 residues. Trimming left V 1 base short and J 4 bases short, with 12 bases between. Germline V gives CDR1 SEHNR, CDR2 FQNEAQ (reference sequence). The CDR3, as DNA: TGTGCCAGCAGCTTAGGGGGAGTGGGGGCAGATACGCAGTATTTT. Its protein is CASSLGGVGADTQYF.

There are many counts of this clonotype. The rearrangement uses TRBV5-1 and TRBJ2-5, with D uncertain. Germline CDR1 and CDR2: SGHRS and YFSETQ. The CDR3 contains 14 residues. V was trimmed by 2 bases and J by 5 bases, leaving 13 bases between them. The CDR3 DNA sequence: TGCGCCAGCAGCTTTCGACCCGGCCGGGAGACCCAGTACTTC. This sequence encodes CASSFRPGRETQYF.

Comments on this clonotype: A much larger clone is a single base away; this may be a read error. The CDR3 here is CSASPTAAYEQYF. The DNA for the CDR3 is TGCAGTGCCTCCCCGACGGCCGCCTACGAGCAGTACTTC. The gene calls are TRBV20-1 and TRBJ2-7, with D unresolved. The CDR3 totals 13 residues. The germline V and J ends were trimmed by 6 bases and 2 bases, with 14 bases remaining between them. Germline V CDR1 and CDR2: DFQATT, SNEGSKA (reference sequence).

This chain joins TRBV25-1 and TRBJ2-5, with 12 positions matching TRBD2. This CDR3 has 14 residues. Germline V gene lookup returns CDR1 MGHDK and CDR2 SYGVNS. The junction had 8 bases not matched to a gene; V was cut back by 10 bases and J by 5 bases. The CDR3 DNA sequence: TGTGCCACCACGACTAGCGGGAGTCGGGAGACCCAGTACTTC. It is translated as CATTTSGSRETQYF. Based on the CDR3 plus reference TRBV25-1 and TRBJ2-5, the full variable domain is EADIYQTPRYLVIGTGKKITLECSQTMGHDKMYWYQQDPGMELHLIHYSYGVNSTEKGDLSSESTVSRIRTEHFPLTLESARPSHTSQYLCATTTSGSRETQYFGPGTRLLVL.

This chain uses TRBV2 with TRBJ2-5, with 7 bases matching TRBD1. This CDR3 is built from 15 residues. The germline CDR1 and CDR2 sequences are SNHLY and FYNNEI. V shed 0 bases, J shed 9 bases, and the junction held 10 bases outside the gene matches. CDR3 bases: TGTGCCAGCAGTGAAGCGCTTCATAGTGGACAGGCCCAGTACTTC. It specifies CASSEALHSGQAQYF.

This clonotype was observed a single time. This may stem from a read error, because a much larger clone lies one nucleotide away. The chain joins TRBV25-1 to TRBJ2-7; possible D gene TRBD1, 5 bases. Germline CDR1 MGHDK, CDR2 SYGVNS. This CDR3 contains 15 residues. The CDR3 region has the DNA TGTGCCAGCAGTGAATATACCCCGACAGCCTACGAGCAGTGCTTC. Amino acids: CASSEYTPTAYEQCF.

This clonotype was seen a few times. V gene TRBV2 combines with J gene TRBJ2-7; D uncertain. The ends were cut back, 5 bases at V and 3 bases at J, with 11 bases in the middle. This CDR3 is built from 13 residues. The germline V gene encodes CDR1 SNHLY and CDR2 FYNNEI. The CDR3 nucleotides are TGTGCCAGCAGTTACTCTCCGGACTACGAGCAGTACTTC. Protein: CASSYSPDYEQYF.

This clonotype turned up a few times. This chain joins TRBV9 and TRBJ2-2; 9 nucleotides align to TRBD1. The germline gives CDR1 SGDLS, CDR2 YYNGEE. V shed 6 bases, J shed 5 bases, and the junction held 8 bases outside the gene matches. The length of the CDR3 is 15 residues. CDR3 sequence reads: CASTLGQGTTGELFF. In DNA, the CDR3 is TGTGCCAGCACGCTAGGACAGGGGACTACCGGGGAGCTGTTTTTT.

The chain employs TRBV10-3 and TRBJ2-5; D possibly uses TRBD1 or TRBD2 (5 bases each). Deletions cut 0 bases from V and 1 base from J, with 15 bases between. Germline V gene data show CDR1 as ENHRY and CDR2 as SYGVKD. This CDR3 has 17 amino acids. CDR3: CAISESRGGARQETQYF. The CDR3 region has the DNA TGTGCCATCAGTGAGTCCCGGGGTGGGGCCCGCCAAGAGACCCAGTACTTC.

On this clonotype itself: A read error is likely, as this CDR3 ends without the conserved phenylalanine or tryptophan. CDR3 protein: CSARVGGLNTEAFL. The CDR3 DNA sequence: TGCAGTGCTAGAGTCGGGGGGTTGAACACTGAAGCTTTCCTT. The chain joins TRBV20-1 to TRBJ1-1, with a possible D match to TRBD1 (5 bases). Germline assignment: CDR1 DFQATT and CDR2 SNEGSKA (reference sequence). The CDR3 loop spans 14 amino acids. Deletions cut 1 base from V and 0 bases from J, with 9 bases between.

This clonotype has at least ten counts. V is TRBV5-8 and J is TRBJ1-1, with TRBD1 matching over 7 bases. The length of the CDR3 is 13 residues. CDR1 is SGHTS, CDR2 YDEGEE, per germline. V shed 3 bases and J 5 bases; nucleotides not matched to a gene: 4. The CDR3 here is CASSYRGSTEAFF. CDR3 DNA: TGTGCCAGCAGCTACAGGGGAAGTACTGAAGCTTTCTTT.

The sample holds many counts of this clonotype. The V call is TRBV7-2, the J call TRBJ1-3; the D gene is possibly TRBD1 (5 bases). V lost 0 bases, J lost 3 bases, and 6 bases lay in between. Germline loops: CDR1 SGHTA, CDR2 FQGNSA. The CDR3 is 14 amino acids. In DNA, the CDR3 is TGTGCCAGCAGCTTAGCAGGGGTTGGAAACACCATATATTTT. It yields the protein CASSLAGVGNTIYF.

The sample holds many counts of this clonotype. V and J are TRBV15 and TRBJ2-5; no clear D gene. Deletions cut 2 bases from V and 4 bases from J, with 5 bases between. Germline CDR1 is LNHNV and CDR2 is YYDKDF (reference sequence). The CDR3 extends over 12 amino acids. The CDR3 is CATSRYRETQYF. The CDR3 region has the DNA TGTGCCACCAGCAGATATCGAGAGACCCAGTACTTC.

This clonotype was seen repeatedly, ten times or more. V is TRBV24-1 and J is TRBJ2-5, with 8 positions matching TRBD1. The CDR3 runs 16 residues. The V gene end was trimmed by 4 bases and the J gene end by 0 bases; junction bases not matched to a gene: 6. Germline V gives CDR1 KGHDR, CDR2 SFDVKD. The CDR3 is CATSDPGGTNQETQYF. Here the CDR3 DNA reads TGTGCCACCAGTGACCCAGGGGGCACCAACCAAGAGACCCAGTACTTC.